The clone carrying this T cell receptor beta chain was seen once. Its antigen is as yet unknown. This entry belongs to a study of untreated major depressive disorder. Method: immunoSEQ multiplex PCR; TCRdb's copy keeps in-frame clones and lacks some. The sample has about 21,000 clones, roughly 90% seen once. CDR3 length equals 14 residues. Trimming pared 6 bases from V and 4 bases from J, leaving 13 bases between. CDR1 and CDR2 (germline): SGHTA, FQGNSA. Study results and caveats: Generalizability is limited by the comparatively small study sample.

This chain joins TRBV7-2 and TRBJ1-5, with TRBD1 as a possible D gene (6 bases). The specimen was CD4+ T cells from PBMCs. The clonotype originates from a woman aged 40 to 55 in good health. The CDR3 coding sequence is TGTGCCAGCAGTATCGGACAGACAAATCAGCCCCAGCATTTT. Encoded protein: CASSIGQTNQPQHF. Using reference TRBV7-2 and TRBJ1-5 for the parts outside the CDR3, the full variable domain is GAGVSQSPSNKVTEKGKDVELRCDPISGHTALYWYRQSLGQGLEFLIYFQGNSAPDKSGLPSDRFSAERTGGSVSTLTIQRTQQEDSAVYLCASSIGQTNQPQHFGDGTRLSIL.